Presented here are 3 T cell receptor beta chains from one specimen sequenced in a study of vaccination and CD4 T cells after COVID-19. These receptors are not linked to any known antigen. Sequenced with the Oncomine TCR Beta short-read assay was DNA taken from cultured CD4+ T cells. TCRdb re-called the PCR reads with MiXCR, one entry per CDR3 protein. The repertoire holds around 16,000 distinct CDR3 sequences, with around 30% as singletons. As to treatment: roughly ten-day PBMC culture with coronavirus spike peptide pools or control peptides (ViraFEST assay). The sequenced sample was cultured CD4+ T cells from blood. Receptors were obtained from a human donor with COVID-19.

This clonotype was detected only a few times. The gene calls are TRBV7-2 and TRBJ1-2; TRBD1 is a possible D gene (5 bases). The ends were cut back, 10 bases at V and 0 bases at J, with 12 bases in the middle. CDR1 and CDR2 (germline): SGHTA, FQGNSA. The CDR3 contains 13 residues. The CDR3 sequence: CAKGANPNYGYTF. The CDR3 DNA follows: TGTGCCAAAGGGGCTAACCCTAACTATGGCTACACCTTC.

The sample holds a few counts of this clonotype. J is TRBJ2-7 and V is TRBV2; D gene ambiguous. The V end lost 9 bases, the J end lost 6 bases, and 15 bases lay between the germline ends. The CDR3 spans 12 residues. Germline V gives CDR1 SNHLY, CDR2 FYNNEI. The DNA for the CDR3 is TGTGCCAGACAGTTGGGAATCGGCGAGCAGTACTTC. Translated: CARQLGIGEQYF.

Only a few counts were recorded for this clonotype. This chain connects TRBV12-3 or TRBV12-4 to TRBJ1-5, with TRBD1 matching over 7 bases. This CDR3 is built from 14 residues. V shed 6 bases, J shed 5 bases, and the junction held 7 bases outside the gene matches. The DNA for the CDR3 is TGTGCCAGCAGAGGGGACAGCAATTATCAGCCCCAGCATTTT. It encodes CASRGDSNYQPQHF.